These 28 T cell receptor beta chains were all obtained from the same sample, sequenced in a study of cytomegalovirus exposure and HLA in healthy donors. PCR primers comprised 60 Vbeta and 13 Jbeta primers. Generated by immunoSEQ multiplex PCR, the TCRdb table keeps only in-frame clones and is missing some. This sample carries under 200,000 clones, 60% to 85% of them seen once, and the ten largest clones take about 7.4%. Sequencing was done on a sample of PBMCs. The receptor set was obtained from a male donor in good health and CMV-seropositive.

This clone was seen a single time. The chain uses TRBV13 and TRBJ2-7; a possible D gene is TRBD1 (5 bases). Germline CDR1 reads PRHDT; CDR2 reads FYEKMQ (reference sequence). The CDR3 is 13 residues long. The V end was cut by 3 bases, the J end by 3 bases, with 9 bases between. The CDR3 here is CASSFQGNYEQYF. The DNA for the CDR3 is TGTGCCAGCAGCTTTCAGGGAAACTACGAGCAGTACTTC.

The chain links TRBV6-5 to TRBJ1-2, with D tentatively TRBD1 (5 bases). The V and J ends lost 0 bases and 4 bases respectively, with 12 bases between them. CDR3 length equals 15 residues. CDR1 is MNHEY and CDR2 is SVGAGI in the germline V gene. The CDR3 here is CASSYSGRGGYGYTF. The CDR3 nucleotides read TGTGCCAGCAGTTACTCAGGGCGGGGGGGCTATGGCTACACCTTC.

The chain uses TRBV21-1 and TRBJ1-5. TRBV21-1 counts as a pseudogene. The CDR3 runs to 23 residues. For the CDR3, the DNA is TGTGCCAGCAGCAAAGAATCGGGGGGCCCAGGAATAGCCGCCAGGAATAGCAATCAGCCCCAGCATTTT. This gives the protein CASSKESGGPGIAARNSNQPQHF.

The V call is TRBV6-6, the J call TRBJ1-1; tentative D call: TRBD1 (5 bases). In germline, CDR1 is MNHNY, CDR2 SVGAGI (reference sequence). CDR3 length: 14 residues. Trimming stripped 5 bases from V and 6 bases from J, with 16 bases between. CDR3 coding DNA: TGTGCCAGCAGTAAGTCTTGGGGCCCCCCTGAAGCTTTCTTT. The encoded protein is CASSKSWGPPEAFF.

V is TRBV19 and J is TRBJ2-3, with TRBD1 matching over 7 bases. In germline, CDR1 is LNHDA, CDR2 SQIVND (reference sequence). V shed 3 bases and J 0 bases; nucleotides not matched to a gene: 6. This CDR3 has 16 amino acids. CDR3 protein: CASSIGTDTSTDTQYF. The DNA of the CDR3 is TGTGCCAGTAGTATCGGGACAGACACTAGCACAGATACGCAGTATTTT.

This clone was observed a single time. The rearrangement uses TRBV5-6 and TRBJ2-5; 12 positions match TRBD2. The CDR3 has 16 amino acids. Losses at the gene ends were 0 bases for V and 5 bases for J; bases not matched to a gene: 5. Germline V CDR1 and CDR2: SGHDT, YYEEEE. The CDR3 DNA sequence: TGTGCCAGCAGCTTGGCTAGCGGGGGGGCCCGGGAGACCCAGTACTTC. As protein: CASSLASGGARETQYF.

The genes are TRBV30 and TRBJ2-1, with 8 nucleotides matching TRBD1. The V segment lost 3 bases and the J segment 5 bases; nucleotides outside the gene matches: 9. There are 15 residues in the CDR3. Germline V gene sequence: CDR1 GTSNPN, CDR2 SVGIG (reference sequence). This CDR3 is CAWSQGARLDNEQFF. The CDR3 DNA sequence: TGTGCCTGGAGCCAGGGGGCTAGGTTGGACAATGAGCAGTTCTTC. The full variable domain, with the rest looked up from reference TRBV30 and TRBJ2-1, is SQTIHQWPATLVQPVGSPLSLECTVEGTSNPNLYWYRQAAGRGLQLLFYSVGIGQISSEVPQNLSASRPQDRQFILSSKKLLLSDSGFYLCAWSQGARLDNEQFFGPGTRLTVL.

J is TRBJ2-5 and V is TRBV2; D gene ambiguous. Germline CDR1 SNHLY, CDR2 FYNNEI. The CDR3 is 11 amino acids. Trimming took off 6 bases at V and 11 bases at J, with 13 bases between the two ends. The CDR3 loop is CASSEESEQYF. The DNA of the CDR3 is TGTGCCAGCAGCGAGGAGTCGGAACAGTACTTC.

V and J are TRBV27 and TRBJ2-7, with no clear D. The V end was cut by 2 bases, the J end by 3 bases, with 8 bases between. Looked up from germline, CDR1 is MNHEY and CDR2 is SMNVEV (reference sequence). The CDR3 consists of 13 residues. The CDR3 reads CASSLVPDYEQYF. Here the CDR3 DNA reads TGTGCCAGCAGTTTAGTACCAGACTACGAGCAGTACTTC.

DNA for the CDR3: TGTGCCAGCCAGGGGTCCAGCTCCTATAATTCACCCCTCCACTTT. This codes for CASQGSSSYNSPLHF. This sequence joins TRBV2 and TRBJ1-6; weak D call: TRBD1 (6 bases). The CDR3 contains 15 residues. CDR1 is SNHLY and CDR2 is FYNNEI in the germline V gene. Trimming took 8 bases from V and 0 from J, leaving 11 bases between them. Filled out from reference TRBV2 and TRBJ1-6, the complete variable domain reads EPEVTQTPSHQVTQMGQEVILRCVPISNHLYFYWYRQILGQKVEFLVSFYNNEISEKSEIFDDQFSVERPDGSNFTLKIRSTKLEDSAMYFCASQGSSSYNSPLHFGNGTRLTVT.

This sequence joins TRBV30 and TRBJ1-6; 7 bases are shared with TRBD1. Germline CDR1 and CDR2: GTSNPN and SVGIG (reference sequence). CDR3 length: 12 residues. The ends lost 4 bases at V and 10 bases at J; junction bases unmatched: 4. The CDR3 DNA is TGTGCCTGGACTATGACAGGGTCACCCCTCCACTTT. This codes for CAWTMTGSPLHF.

This rearrangement joins TRBV5-1 to TRBJ1-3; D ambiguous. The V end lost 2 bases, the J end lost 0 bases, and 9 bases lay between the germline ends. CDR1 is SGHRS and CDR2 is YFSETQ in the germline V gene. The CDR3 is 15 amino acids. The CDR3 region has the DNA TGCGCCAGCAGCTTCGACACCTTCTCTGGAAACACCATATATTTT. Translated, it gives CASSFDTFSGNTIYF.

This rearrangement joins TRBV10-3 to TRBJ1-1, with D perhaps matching TRBD1 (5 bases). CDR1 is ENHRY and CDR2 is SYGVKD in the germline V gene. The CDR3 is made up of 16 amino acids. V gave up 3 bases and J gave up 0 bases, with 14 bases separating them. The CDR3 sequence: CAISDGGKFMNTEAFF. The CDR3 DNA reads TGTGCCATCAGTGACGGGGGAAAGTTCATGAACACTGAAGCTTTCTTT.

The chain is built from TRBV19 and TRBJ1-1; 7 bases fit TRBD1. The germline V gene has CDR1 LNHDA and CDR2 SQIVND (reference sequence). The CDR3 has 16 amino acids. The ends lost 4 bases at V and 5 bases at J; junction bases unmatched: 13. CDR3 protein: CASSKGQGVRWTEAFF. CDR3 nucleotides: TGTGCCAGTAGTAAGGGCCAGGGGGTAAGGTGGACTGAAGCTTTCTTT.

The rearrangement joins TRBV27 to TRBJ1-2, with TRBD1 matching over 7 bases. The CDR3 is 14 amino acids. The germline CDR1 and CDR2 sequences are MNHEY and SMNVEV (reference sequence). The V segment lost 6 bases and the J segment 8 bases; nucleotides outside the gene matches: 12. CDR3 in DNA: TGTGCCAGCAGCCTACACTTGACAGGGTTCGGCTACACCTTC. Translating gives CASSLHLTGFGYTF.

This chain joins TRBV6-6 and TRBJ1-3; no clear D gene. Germline CDR1 and CDR2: MNHNY and SVGAGI (reference sequence). Between the trimmed V and J ends, which lost 10 bases and 4 bases, there was a span of 14 bases. The CDR3 sequence is 13 residues long. The CDR3 DNA sequence: TGTGCCATCTCCCGGGAGACGGGAAACACCATATATTTT. This codes for CAISRETGNTIYF.

V usage is TRBV19 and J usage is TRBJ1-3; D is perhaps TRBD1 (5 bases). Trimming pared 5 bases from V and 0 bases from J, leaving 20 bases between. The CDR3 extends over 18 amino acids. Germline assignment: CDR1 LNHDA and CDR2 SQIVND (reference sequence). The CDR3 sequence: CASSPADQGFHSGNTIYF. DNA of the CDR3: TGTGCCAGTAGTCCCGCGGATCAGGGCTTTCACTCTGGAAACACCATATATTTT.

A few counts support this clone. This chain joins TRBV6-5 and TRBJ1-2; D is uncertain. The CDR3 runs to 13 residues. Per the germline V gene, CDR1 is MNHEY and CDR2 is SVGAGI. With 6 bases removed from V and 6 bases from J, the gap between germline ends came to 14 bases. The CDR3 DNA reads as TGTGCCAGCAGCTTCGACTCCATCAATGGCTACACCTTC. Protein product: CASSFDSINGYTF.

V usage is TRBV11-2 and J usage is TRBJ1-2; D is possibly TRBD1 (6 bases). This CDR3 spans 13 amino acids. Trimming stripped 2 bases from V and 4 bases from J, with 8 bases between. The V gene's germline CDR1 is SGHAT and CDR2 FQNNGV. The CDR3 spells CASSLLQGYGYTF. In nucleotides, the CDR3 is TGTGCCAGCAGCTTACTACAGGGCTATGGCTACACCTTC.

The chain combines TRBV7-9 with TRBJ2-1; D not resolved. Germline V CDR1 and CDR2: SEHNR, FQNEAQ (reference sequence). The CDR3 extends over 13 amino acids. The ends were cut back, 5 bases at V and 2 bases at J, with 7 bases in the middle. The CDR3: CASSGSTYNEQFF. For the CDR3, the DNA is TGTGCCAGCAGCGGCTCCACCTACAATGAGCAGTTCTTC. Complete variable domain (other parts from reference TRBV7-9 and TRBJ2-1): DTGVSQNPRHKITKRGQNVTFRCDPISEHNRLYWYRQTLGQGPEFLTYFQNEAQLEKSRLLSDRFSAERPKGSFSTLEIQRTEQGDSAMYLCASSGSTYNEQFFGPGTRLTVL.

The chain links TRBV13 to TRBJ2-5; maybe TRBD1 (5 bases). The J call may be incorrect, as the DNA end agrees better with TRBJ2-7. The CDR3 is 18 amino acids. The V gene's germline CDR1 is PRHDT and CDR2 FYEKMQ (reference sequence). CDR3 loop: CASSLSDSRGLESYEQYF. Here the CDR3 DNA reads TGTGCCAGCAGCTTAAGCGATTCTAGGGGTTTGGAGTCCTACGAGCAGTACTTC.

The chain joins TRBV4-2 to TRBJ1-3; TRBD1 is a possible D gene (5 bases). The CDR3 contains 16 residues. From germline, CDR1 is LGHNA and CDR2 YNFKEQ. Trimming stripped 0 bases from V and 0 bases from J, with 9 bases between. The DNA of the CDR3 is TGTGCCAGCAGCCAAGACAGGGAAATCTCTGGAAACACCATATATTTT. Translation: CASSQDREISGNTIYF.

The chain is built from TRBV6-6 and TRBJ1-4; a weak D match, TRBD1 (5 bases). Germline V gene data show CDR1 as MNHNY and CDR2 as SVGAGI (reference sequence). The CDR3 consists of 13 residues. With 0 bases removed from V and 8 bases from J, the gap between germline ends came to 7 bases. This CDR3 reads CASSYSGGEKLFF. As DNA, the CDR3 is TGTGCCAGCAGTTACTCGGGGGGAGAAAAACTGTTTTTT.

This chain connects TRBV5-1 to TRBJ2-2; perhaps TRBD1 as D (5 bases). The ends were cut back, 3 bases at V and 5 bases at J, with 14 bases in the middle. This CDR3 comprises 15 residues. The germline V gene encodes CDR1 SGHRS and CDR2 YFSETQ. DNA of the CDR3: TGCGCCAGCAGCTACGATGGGGCCTCGACCGGGGAGCTGTTTTTT. It specifies CASSYDGASTGELFF.

This clone was found a few times. The gene calls are TRBV7-9 and TRBJ1-4; weak D call: TRBD1 (5 bases). The CDR3 has 15 residues. Germline values: CDR1 SEHNR, CDR2 FQNEAQ (reference sequence). V was cut by 5 bases and J by 0 bases, with 10 bases left in between. The CDR3 bases are TGTGCCAGCAGCGGACACCGAGCAACTAATGAAAAACTGTTTTTT. Translating it yields CASSGHRATNEKLFF.

V usage is TRBV5-1 and J usage is TRBJ1-2; 8 bases fit TRBD1. The trim removed 3 bases at V and 3 bases at J, leaving 4 bases unmatched. Germline V CDR1 and CDR2: SGHRS, YFSETQ. This CDR3 contains 14 residues. CDR3 in DNA: TGCGCCAGCAGCTCTAGACAGGGGCACTATGGCTACACCTTC. It is translated as CASSSRQGHYGYTF.

The genes are TRBV7-6 and TRBJ1-3, with D perhaps matching TRBD1 (5 bases). CDR3 length: 17 residues. Germline V gene sequence: CDR1 SGHVS, CDR2 FNYEAQ. The V gene lost 4 bases and the J gene lost 0 bases, with 16 bases spanning the gap. The CDR3 sequence: CASSSWGESPSGNTIYF. The DNA of the CDR3 is TGTGCCAGCAGCTCCTGGGGGGAATCCCCCTCTGGAAACACCATATATTTT.

The chain employs TRBV5-4 and TRBJ2-7; D is possibly TRBD1 (5 bases). CDR1 and CDR2 (germline): SGHNT, YYREEE (reference sequence). The CDR3 loop spans 13 amino acids. V gave up 2 bases and J gave up 2 bases, with 8 bases separating them. The chain's CDR3 is CASSFGAAYEQYF. CDR3 sequence (DNA): TGTGCCAGCAGCTTTGGGGCCGCCTACGAGCAGTACTTC. The whole variable domain, filled in from reference TRBV5-4 and TRBJ2-7, reads ETGVTQSPTHLIKTRGQQVTLRCSSQSGHNTVSWYQQALGQGPQFIFQYYREEENGRGNFPPRFSGLQFPNYSSELNVNALELDDSALYLCASSFGAAYEQYFGPGTRLTVT.